The 13 T cell receptor beta chains given below trace back to one sample, sequenced in a study of technical replicates of blood from several donors (dated by TCRdb to between 2016 and 2019). Library preparation was by the immunoSEQ multiplex PCR assay. TCRdb retrieved this table from immuneACCESS and kept in-frame rearrangements only. Not all clones are present; in checked studies, unresolved V genes account for under half, and no reason is known for the remainder. Within this sample are 60,000 or so clones, with around 97% of them counted one time only. Approximately 0.21% of the sample rests with the top ten. Sequencing was done on a sample of T cells isolated from PBMCs. The receptor source for this set is a human donor in good health.

The chain links TRBV7-9 to TRBJ2-2, with TRBD2 matching over 9 bases. Trimming at V came to 4 bases and at J to 1 base, leaving 1 base not matched to a gene. Germline CDR1 is SEHNR and CDR2 is FQNEAQ (reference sequence). CDR3 size: 15 residues. The CDR3 region is CASSSTSGNTGELFF. The CDR3 region has the DNA TGTGCCAGCAGCTCGACTAGCGGGAACACCGGGGAGCTGTTTTTT.

The V and J genes are TRBV29-1 and TRBJ2-2; D might be TRBD1 (6 bases). Trimming stripped 6 bases from V and 5 bases from J, with 10 bases between. Germline loops: CDR1 SQVTM, CDR2 ANQGSEA. The CDR3 spans 12 residues. Here the CDR3 reads CSVQTGTGELFF. CDR3 coding DNA: TGCAGCGTCCAGACAGGTACCGGGGAGCTGTTTTTT.

CDR3 loop: CASSHVLGDNYGYTF. The CDR3 DNA follows: TGCGCCAGCAGCCATGTTTTAGGAGATAACTATGGCTACACCTTC. The gene calls are TRBV4-1 and TRBJ1-2; no firm D call. The CDR3 runs 15 residues. V was trimmed by 3 bases and J by 1 base, leaving 12 bases between them. Per the germline V gene, CDR1 is MGHRA and CDR2 is YSYEKL.

The chain joins TRBV7-8 to TRBJ2-2, with D possibly matching TRBD2 (5 bases). CDR3 length: 15 amino acids. Trimming removed 6 bases at V and 4 bases at J, with 15 bases between. Germline CDR1 SGHVS, CDR2 FQNEAQ. CDR3 sequence (DNA): TGTGCCAGCAGGAGGCTAGCCTCCGTCACCGGGGAGCTGTTTTTT. As protein: CASRRLASVTGELFF.

The chain links TRBV4-2 to TRBJ2-3, with TRBD2 matching 8 bases. V dropped 0 bases and J dropped 6; count of bases not matched to a gene: 11. Germline assignment: CDR1 LGHNA and CDR2 YNFKEQ. This CDR3 has 17 residues. The CDR3 spells CASSQDRHGRVFDTQYF. DNA for the CDR3: TGTGCCAGCAGCCAAGATCGACACGGGAGGGTTTTTGATACGCAGTATTTT.

A note on this clone: This sample also contains other DNA sequences that code for the same CDR3. The V call is TRBV27, the J call TRBJ2-7, with 10 positions matching TRBD1. Germline V CDR1 and CDR2: MNHEY, SMNVEV (reference sequence). This CDR3 spans 14 amino acids. The ends lost 5 bases at V and 4 bases at J; junction bases unmatched: 5. The CDR3 loop is CASSSRDRGYEQYF. The CDR3, as DNA: TGTGCCAGCAGTAGCCGGGACAGGGGTTACGAGCAGTACTTC.

The chain combines TRBV6-6 with TRBJ2-3, with 9 nucleotides matching TRBD2. Per germline, CDR1 MNHNY and CDR2 SVGAGI (reference sequence). CDR3 size: 14 residues. V dropped 6 bases and J dropped 1; count of bases not matched to a gene: 2. The CDR3 coding sequence is TGTGCCAGCAGGTTAGCGGGAGGCACAGATACGCAGTATTTT. Amino acids: CASRLAGGTDTQYF.

CDR3 bases: TGTGCCAGCAGCGAGGGGGAGGGGATGGATACGCAGTATTTT. Its protein product is CASSEGEGMDTQYF. The V and J genes are TRBV9 and TRBJ2-3, with D perhaps matching TRBD2 (7 bases). CDR1 is SGDLS and CDR2 is YYNGEE in the germline V gene. The length of the CDR3 is 14 residues. Trimming took off 3 bases at V and 6 bases at J, with 14 bases between the two ends.

This rearrangement joins TRBV21-1 to TRBJ1-1; the table assigns TRBD1, which was not confirmed against the DNA. TRBV21-1 is a known pseudogene. The CDR3 runs to 17 residues. Here the CDR3 reads CASSKGGRGQGNTEAFF. The DNA of the CDR3 is TGTGCCAGCAGCAAAGGGGGCAGGGGGCAGGGGAACACTGAAGCTTTCTTT.

The chain carries TRBV4-1 and TRBJ1-2; 7 nucleotides align to TRBD1. The V segment lost 4 bases and the J segment 0 bases; nucleotides outside the gene matches: 5. The CDR3 is made up of 15 amino acids. Germline assignment: CDR1 MGHRA and CDR2 YSYEKL. The CDR3 DNA follows: TGCGCCAGCAGCCCTCGGGACAGAGCTAACTATGGCTACACCTTC. It is translated as CASSPRDRANYGYTF.

The chain uses TRBV7-9 and TRBJ2-7; D may be TRBD1 (6 bases). Trimming cost V 2 bases and J 3 bases, with 17 bases left between them. Germline V lookup: CDR1 SEHNR, CDR2 FQNEAQ (reference sequence). The CDR3 length is 16 residues. CDR3 region: CASSLRGSAVNYEQYF. The CDR3 DNA is TGTGCCAGCAGCTTAAGGGGGAGCGCCGTCAACTACGAGCAGTACTTC.

This clone was picked up one time. The chain recombines TRBV30 with TRBJ2-7; no clear D. V lost 0 bases to trimming and J lost 0 bases, with 12 bases between them. The CDR3 covers 15 residues. Looked up from germline, CDR1 is GTSNPN and CDR2 is SVGIG (reference sequence). The chain's CDR3 is CAWSVPPSSSYEQYF. In nucleotides, the CDR3 is TGTGCCTGGAGTGTACCCCCGTCTAGCTCCTACGAGCAGTACTTC.

The chain carries TRBV11-3 and TRBJ2-1; a weak D match, TRBD1 (6 bases). Germline CDR1 is SGHNT and CDR2 is YENEEA. V was clipped by 2 bases and J by 9 bases, with 17 bases between them. The CDR3 runs to 15 residues. The CDR3, as DNA: TGTGCCAGCAGCTTATCCGGGACAAATGTCCTTGAGCAGTTCTTC. Its translation is CASSLSGTNVLEQFF.